The clone carrying this T cell receptor (beta chain) was seen a handful of times. The antigen is undetermined. The TCR alpha and TCR beta cDNA libraries, bearing sample barcodes and UMIs, were generated by 5'RACE using constant-segment primers. MiXCR, applied by TCRdb to the 5' RACE reads, yields one record per CDR3 protein. The sample includes hundreds of thousands of distinct CDR3 sequences, around 21% seen only once; the top ten take approximately 13%. V dropped 6 bases and J dropped 2 bases, with 8 bases sitting between them. The CDR3 sequence is 13 residues long. Germline V CDR1 and CDR2: MNHEY, SMNVEV (reference sequence). This sample is part of a study of T-cell memory formation after mild COVID-19. Study-wide points: Some clones that responded were present in memory (sampled pre-infection), which suggests cross-reactive memory joined.

The gene calls are TRBV27 and TRBJ2-1; tentative D call: TRBD1 (5 bases). The receptor was derived from an adult woman who had mild COVID-19 (a few samples of this study predate the infection). Cell type and time point are not known. Sequences were obtained from PBMCs or a T cell subset sorted from them (not recorded which). Here the CDR3 reads CASSLDTYNEQFF. Written as DNA, the CDR3 is TGTGCCAGCAGCTTGGACACCTACAATGAGCAGTTCTTC.